The rows below give T cell receptor beta chains drawn from one sample of a study of blood T cell repertoires in COVID-19. The table came from immunoSEQ multiplex PCR; TCRdb's copy has only in-frame clones and leaves some out. This table has approximately 140,000 clones, approximately 90% appearing once. Material: peripheral blood. These receptors all stem from a woman aged 55-75 years with active or convalescent COVID-19. Each CDR3 is given with its conserved first and last residue. The D gene is left open where the match is weak. Clone size is shown for a subset of rows, as once, few, many or a class of expanded clone.

d_gene: -
abundance: few
v_gene: TRBV19
j_gene: TRBJ1-5
CDR3nt: TGTGCCAGTAGTATGGGGGGGTTCAATCAGCCCCAGCATTTT
CDR3aa: CASSMGGFNQPQHF

d_gene: TRBD2
abundance: -
v_gene: TRBV19
j_gene: TRBJ2-7
CDR3nt: TGTGCCAGTAGTATTGGGAGGGGAACCTACGAGCAGTACTTC
CDR3aa: CASSIGRGTYEQYF

d_gene: -
abundance: -
v_gene: TRBV5-3
j_gene: TRBJ1-4
CDR3nt: TGTGCCAGAAGCCATGGTCCGAGACAACTCACGATCGGAAAACTGTTTTTT
CDR3aa: CARSHGPRQLTIGKLFF

d_gene: TRBD1
abundance: few
v_gene: TRBV18
j_gene: TRBJ2-1
CDR3nt: TGTGCCAGCTCACCGAGACAGGGCACCTACAATGAGCAGTTCTTC
CDR3aa: CASSPRQGTYNEQFF

d_gene: -
abundance: -
v_gene: TRBV3-1/TRBV3-2
j_gene: TRBJ1-3
CDR3nt: TGTGCCAGCAGCACGACGGACAGCTTCTCTGGAAACACCATATATTTT
CDR3aa: CASSTTDSFSGNTIYF

d_gene: TRBD1
abundance: -
v_gene: TRBV7-2
j_gene: TRBJ1-2
CDR3nt: TGTGCCAGCAGCTCACTTATCTCGACAGGGCCCTATGGCTACACCTTC
CDR3aa: CASSSLISTGPYGYTF

d_gene: TRBD1
abundance: -
v_gene: TRBV5-6
j_gene: TRBJ1-2
CDR3nt: TGTGCCAGCAGCTTTAACCGACAGGGGGCTAGCTATGGCTACACCTTC
CDR3aa: CASSFNRQGASYGYTF

d_gene: -
abundance: -
v_gene: TRBV3-1/TRBV3-2
j_gene: TRBJ1-3
CDR3nt: TGTGCCAGCAGCCAAGTACTTCTCTCTGGAAACACCATATATTTT
CDR3aa: CASSQVLLSGNTIYF

d_gene: -
abundance: -
v_gene: TRBV18
j_gene: TRBJ2-2
CDR3nt: TGTGCCACCAAGGACACTACGAACACCGGGGAGCTGTTTTTT
CDR3aa: CATKDTTNTGELFF

d_gene: -
abundance: -
v_gene: TRBV13
j_gene: TRBJ1-4
CDR3nt: TGTGCCAGCAGCCCAAGCGGGACACAGAATGAAAAACTGTTTTTT
CDR3aa: CASSPSGTQNEKLFF

d_gene: -
abundance: -
v_gene: TRBV6-2/TRBV6-3
j_gene: TRBJ1-5
CDR3nt: TGTGCCAGCAGTTACGTAGGGGGACGTCGCAATCAGCCCCAGCATTTT
CDR3aa: CASSYVGGRRNQPQHF

d_gene: TRBD2
abundance: -
v_gene: TRBV20-1
j_gene: TRBJ2-7
CDR3nt: TGTAGTGCTAGTGACTGGACTAGCGGGGTCCCCTACGAGCAGTACTTC
CDR3aa: CSASDWTSGVPYEQYF

d_gene: -
abundance: -
v_gene: TRBV4-1
j_gene: TRBJ1-5
CDR3nt: TGCGCCAGCAGCCCAGGGAACGGCAATCAGCCCCAGCATTTT
CDR3aa: CASSPGNGNQPQHF

d_gene: -
abundance: -
v_gene: TRBV6-2/TRBV6-3
j_gene: TRBJ1-2
CDR3nt: TGTGCCAGCAGTGCGGTTGGACAGACCCACTATGGCTACACCTTC
CDR3aa: CASSAVGQTHYGYTF

d_gene: -
abundance: -
v_gene: TRBV5-1
j_gene: TRBJ1-1
CDR3nt: TGCGCCAGCAGGTTACAGGCAACGAACACTGAAGCTTTCTTT
CDR3aa: CASRLQATNTEAFF

d_gene: -
abundance: -
v_gene: TRBV4-3
j_gene: TRBJ1-1
CDR3nt: TGCGCCAGCAGCCAGACAGTGAACACTGAAGCTTTCTTT
CDR3aa: CASSQTVNTEAFF

d_gene: TRBD1
abundance: -
v_gene: TRBV11-2
j_gene: TRBJ1-2
CDR3nt: TGTGCCAGCAGCAAGGGACAGGGGGCCCTCTATGGCTACACCTTC
CDR3aa: CASSKGQGALYGYTF

d_gene: -
abundance: -
v_gene: TRBV29-1
j_gene: TRBJ1-3
CDR3nt: TGCAGCGTCGGGACTTCTGGAAACACCATATATTTT
CDR3aa: CSVGTSGNTIYF

d_gene: -
abundance: -
v_gene: TRBV5-4
j_gene: TRBJ1-4
CDR3nt: TGTGCCAGCAGCGAACAGGGCCCAAATGAAAAACTGTTTTTT
CDR3aa: CASSEQGPNEKLFF

d_gene: -
abundance: -
v_gene: TRBV9
j_gene: TRBJ2-1
CDR3nt: TGTGCCAGCAGCGTGACCGCGGCTAGCGTAGATGAGCAGTTCTTC
CDR3aa: CASSVTAASVDEQFF

d_gene: TRBD1
abundance: -
v_gene: TRBV13
j_gene: TRBJ2-2
CDR3nt: TGTGCCAGCAGCTTACCCGGGACAGGGGGCACCGGGGAGCTGTTTTTT
CDR3aa: CASSLPGTGGTGELFF

d_gene: -
abundance: -
v_gene: TRBV6-2/TRBV6-3
j_gene: TRBJ2-2
CDR3nt: TGTGCCAGCAGTTACTATATAACTAGTGCCGGGGAGCTGTTTTTT
CDR3aa: CASSYYITSAGELFF

d_gene: -
abundance: once
v_gene: TRBV19
j_gene: TRBJ1-2
CDR3nt: TGTGCCAGTAGTACGATCCGGAGATATGGCTACACCTTC
CDR3aa: CASSTIRRYGYTF

d_gene: -
abundance: -
v_gene: TRBV6-2/TRBV6-3
j_gene: TRBJ1-5
CDR3nt: TGTGCCAGCAGTTACCCCAACAGGGTCCCAATGAGGAGCAATCAGCCCCAGCATTTT
CDR3aa: CASSYPNRVPMRSNQPQHF

d_gene: TRBD1
abundance: -
v_gene: TRBV15
j_gene: TRBJ1-2
CDR3nt: TGTGCCACCAGCAGCCGCGGACAGGGAGCCTTTTCTAACTATGGCTACACCTTC
CDR3aa: CATSSRGQGAFSNYGYTF